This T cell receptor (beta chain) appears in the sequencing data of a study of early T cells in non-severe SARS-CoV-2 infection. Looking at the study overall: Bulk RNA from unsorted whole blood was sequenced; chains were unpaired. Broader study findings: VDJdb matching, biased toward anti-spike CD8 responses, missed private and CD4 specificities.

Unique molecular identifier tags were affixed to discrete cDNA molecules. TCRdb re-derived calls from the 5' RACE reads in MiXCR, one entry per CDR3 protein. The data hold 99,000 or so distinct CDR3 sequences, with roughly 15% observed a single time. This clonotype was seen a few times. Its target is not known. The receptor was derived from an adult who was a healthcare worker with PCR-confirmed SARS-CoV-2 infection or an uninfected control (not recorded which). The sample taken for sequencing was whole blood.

Here the CDR3 reads CATYSGAGTQYF. The CDR3 region has the DNA TGTGCCACTTACTCAGGGGCCGGGACCCAGTACTTC. The gene calls are TRBV6-1 and TRBJ2-5; D might be TRBD1 (6 bases). In germline, CDR1 is MNHNS, CDR2 SASEGT. The CDR3 extends over 12 amino acids. The V and J ends lost 10 bases and 7 bases respectively, with 16 bases between them.